This TCR beta chain was profiled in a study of blood T cell repertoires in COVID-19 (TCRdb year 2020). Regarding the study in general: Samples from collaborators originated in the United States, Italy and Spain and spanned both the acute and convalescent phases of COVID-19. The prospective study material was composed of cDNA or gDNA derived from T cells, B-cell-depleted T cells, or PBMCs. Subjects who had been exposed to COVID-19, were actively infected with it, or had recovered from it provided the deeply sampled blood TCRbeta repertoires that made up the dataset. A freely available public database, intended as a resource for researchers studying the immune response to SARS-CoV-2, is where the repertoires were released. The samples were drawn from the first 160 participants of the ongoing ImmuneRACE study and from 1,200 or so subjects provided by 6 global collaborators. Sample metadata almost always included a de-identified subject ID, COVID-19 status, age in years and sex. Where HLA class I and class II types were available, the types were taken from metadata supplied by the sample provider, not from assay-based typing.

Study-level results and caveats: How much clinical and demographic metadata was included differed by source and by participant, and the metadata was provided uncurated.

TCRbeta CDR3 regions were amplified from genomic DNA by means of the immunoSEQ Assay, a bias-controlled multiplex PCR. The original methods were these. Nucleated cell counts per sample were estimated from amplification of reference gene primers within the assay. To quantify the absolute abundance of each unique TCRbeta CDR3 rearrangement, sequence reads were collapsed and filtered. For each sample, productive Simpson clonality was calculated by taking the square root of Simpson's diversity index across productive rearrangements. The table was pulled from immuneACCESS by TCRdb, which kept in-frame rearrangements only. Such tables lose some clones; where checked, under half of the loss comes from unresolved V genes, and the rest has no known cause. V, J and clone size were drawn from that table, and D and trimming were deduced from the DNA. For this sample there are around 30,000 clones; around 83% appear just once. Roughly 7% of the sample rests with the top ten.

The collaborating institutions used their own protocols to collect whole blood in K2EDTA tubes. For TCRbeta analysis, collaborators shipped samples in one of three forms: frozen whole blood, isolated PBMCs, or DNA extracted from either of those sample types. In regard to this clone: The specificity of this receptor is unknown. No base-level quality is on record; no much larger clone is a single base apart.

Trimming removed 5 bases from V and 1 base from J, leaving 10 bases between the germline ends. The germline V gene specifies SQVTM as CDR1 and ANQGSEA as CDR2. The CDR3 measures 13 amino acids from cysteine to phenylalanine. The kept DNA is CDR3 alone, 39 bases in frame from the first base. The sequencing input was peripheral blood. This receptor was identified in a human donor in a cohort sampled during active COVID-19. The rearranged chain carries TRBV29-1 and TRBJ2-3; a tentative D match to TRBD2 spans 5 bases. The CDR3 region has the sequence CSVQSRGTDTQYF. The sequence in DNA is TGCAGCGTTCAATCGAGGGGCACAGATACGCAGTATTTT.